Listed below are T cell receptor beta chains from one sample, sequenced in a study of cytomegalovirus exposure and HLA in healthy donors. TCRdb keeps only in-frame clones here, not all; method: immunoSEQ multiplex PCR. Seen here are approximately 87,000 clones, about four fifths observed once, and the top ten hold around 6%. The sample comprised PBMCs. The origin of the receptors is a woman aged 18-35 years in good health and CMV-seropositive. The CDR3 runs from the conserved cysteine through the conserved F or W. Fields, in order: V gene, J gene, CDR3 length, CDR3 protein.

>TRBV30|TRBJ1-5|18
CASSGAGTARAKNQPQHF
>TRBV19|TRBJ2-2|17
CASSIPPGQGNTGELFF
>TRBV5-6|TRBJ1-1|17
CASSLVPDRGWTTEAFF
>TRBV7-8|TRBJ2-1|18
CASSYPMGGLAGSLEQFF
>TRBV30|TRBJ1-3|13
CAWRDRVRNTIYF
>TRBV2|TRBJ2-3|17
CASSRATSGSTSDTQYF
>TRBV4-1|TRBJ1-4|16
CASSPLTGRGDEKLFF
>TRBV19|TRBJ1-1|14
CASRDRSGNTEAFF
>TRBV30|TRBJ1-1|12
CAWNPGGPEAFF
>TRBV19|TRBJ2-7|17
CASSGRGWGPNNYEQYF
>TRBV27|TRBJ2-1|16
CASRRERDGPYNEQFF
>TRBV6-5|TRBJ1-5|13
CASRVSVNQPQHF
>TRBV12-5|TRBJ2-5|14
CASGTGLAGEAQYF
>TRBV19|TRBJ1-5|16
CASSKDPGVGNQPQHF
>TRBV29-1|TRBJ2-2|13
CSVQVTNTGELFF
>TRBV25-1|TRBJ2-1|16
CASSELVSGSGGEQFF
>TRBV4-2|TRBJ2-7|15
CASSPPTSGVYEQYF
>TRBV27|TRBJ2-7|15
CASSGTGTSGSVVYF
>TRBV11-2|TRBJ1-1|14
CASSVDRGDTEAFF
>TRBV7-9|TRBJ2-3|15
CASSLEGTPSDTQYF
>TRBV2|TRBJ1-6|16
CASSPTGAVKYSPLHF
>TRBV5-1|TRBJ2-7|14
CASSPLTTGREQYF
>TRBV18|TRBJ2-3|15
CASSPSQTTTDTQYF
>TRBV27|TRBJ2-7|13
CASKSEFSYEQYF
>TRBV15|TRBJ2-2|16
CATSSDWNGRGRELFF
>TRBV5-5|TRBJ1-1|16
CASSGSSGTVNTEAFF
>TRBV5-4|.|15
CASSSAFSLRHEQYF
>TRBV9|TRBJ2-7|13
CASSVVPGGEQYF
>TRBV6-5|TRBJ2-2|13
CASSKTGLGELFF
>TRBV28|TRBJ2-5|17
CASSNPGTSGSMETQYF
>TRBV7-9|TRBJ1-5|15
CASSPETGVHQPQHF
>TRBV25-1|TRBJ2-3|14
CASSEGTGTDTQYF
>TRBV4-1|TRBJ2-7|17
CASSQDIFTGSSYEQYF
>TRBV5-4|TRBJ1-2|16
CASSYAGPAGVDGYTF
>TRBV5-6|TRBJ1-5|14
CASSLRGLWQPQHF
>TRBV7-9|TRBJ2-1|16
CASSFILGGSYNEQFF
>TRBV2|TRBJ2-1|15
CASREQGGTKNEQFF
>TRBV4-2|TRBJ1-1|15
CASSQVEGMNTEAFF
>TRBV9|TRBJ1-3|13
CASAGGGRNTIYF
>TRBV2|TRBJ2-1|14
CASETSGSVYEQFF
>TRBV29-1|TRBJ2-1|14
CSVREGELYNEQFF
>TRBV5-1|TRBJ1-2|14
CASSETTANYGYTF
>TRBV19|TRBJ2-3|15
CASSGRGSSTDTQYF
>TRBV2|TRBJ2-5|15
CASKQTSGGGETQYF
>TRBV9|TRBJ1-2|14
CASSSRTGEGGYTF
>TRBV7-6|TRBJ2-2|14
CASRLGGGTGELFF
>TRBV5-6|TRBJ1-3|15
CASSSSGGSGNTIYF